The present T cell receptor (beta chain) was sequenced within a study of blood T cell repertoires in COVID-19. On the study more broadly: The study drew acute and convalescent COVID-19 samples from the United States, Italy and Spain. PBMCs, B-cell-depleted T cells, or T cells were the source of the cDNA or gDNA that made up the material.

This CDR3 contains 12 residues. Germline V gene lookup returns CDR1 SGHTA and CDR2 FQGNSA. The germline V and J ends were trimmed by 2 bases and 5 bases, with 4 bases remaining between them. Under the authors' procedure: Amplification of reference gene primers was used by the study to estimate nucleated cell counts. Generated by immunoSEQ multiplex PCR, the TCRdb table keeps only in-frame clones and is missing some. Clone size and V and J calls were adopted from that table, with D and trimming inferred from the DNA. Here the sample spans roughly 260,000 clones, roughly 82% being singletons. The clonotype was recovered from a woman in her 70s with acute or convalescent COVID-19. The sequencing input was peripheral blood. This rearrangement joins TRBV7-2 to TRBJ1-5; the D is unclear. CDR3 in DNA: TGTGCCAGCAGCTTACGAGATCAGCCCCAGCATTTT. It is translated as CASSLRDQPQHF.